One sample yielded the 22 T cell receptor beta chains listed below, sequenced in a study of blood T cell repertoires in COVID-19. The assay was immunoSEQ multiplex PCR, and TCRdb's table has in-frame clones only and misses some. The sample consists of about 500,000 clones, roughly 89% of them appearing once. The sample comprised peripheral blood. Source of these receptors: a woman aged 45-65 years with COVID-19, enrolled during active disease.

The rearrangement uses TRBV10-3 and TRBJ2-7; perhaps TRBD2 as D (6 bases). Germline loops: CDR1 ENHRY, CDR2 SYGVKD. The length of the CDR3 is 15 residues. Trimming removed 4 bases from V and 0 bases from J, with 13 bases in between. This CDR3 reads CAISVGLMSSYEQYF. The CDR3 DNA follows: TGTGCCATCAGTGTAGGACTAATGAGCTCCTACGAGCAGTACTTC.

This chain uses TRBV6-5 with TRBJ1-2, with unresolved D. Trimming pared 2 bases from V and 7 bases from J, leaving 11 bases between. The CDR3 length is 13 residues. The germline gives CDR1 MNHEY, CDR2 SVGAGI. The CDR3 coding sequence is TGTGCCAGCAGTTACCCCGGGGAGGGTGGCTACACCTTC. This encodes CASSYPGEGGYTF.

J is TRBJ2-3 and V is TRBV7-2; weak D call: TRBD1 (5 bases). V was shortened by 5 bases and J by 2 bases, with 26 bases between the two germline ends. Germline CDR1 and CDR2: SGHTA and FQGNSA. CDR3 size: 19 residues. CDR3 sequence: CASSPEPEWPQGATDTQYF. The DNA for the CDR3 is TGTGCCAGCAGCCCAGAACCTGAATGGCCGCAGGGCGCCACAGATACGCAGTATTTT.

The gene calls are TRBV27 and TRBJ1-2; 8 nucleotides align to TRBD1. CDR3 length: 15 residues. Germline CDR1 is MNHEY and CDR2 is SMNVEV (reference sequence). J was trimmed by 7 bases and V by 4 bases; bases with no gene match: 11. The CDR3 region is CASSSGGEALGGYTF. CDR3 bases: TGTGCCAGCAGTTCAGGGGGCGAGGCGCTTGGTGGCTACACCTTC.

The rearrangement uses TRBV5-5 and TRBJ2-7; 7 bases map to TRBD1. Per the germline V gene, CDR1 is SGHKS and CDR2 is YYEKEE (reference sequence). The junction had 12 bases not matched to a gene; V was cut back by 2 bases and J by 1 base. The CDR3 has 17 amino acids. The CDR3, as DNA: TGTGCCAGCAGCTTTTATTACGGGACAGCCATTTCCTACGAGCAGTACTTC. Amino acid sequence: CASSFYYGTAISYEQYF.

The rearrangement links TRBV7-2 to TRBJ1-5; D is perhaps TRBD1 (5 bases). The CDR3 extends over 15 amino acids. V was pared by 1 base and J by 5 bases, with 12 bases between. In germline, CDR1 is SGHTA, CDR2 FQGNSA. The CDR3 DNA reads as TGTGCCAGCAGCTTAGGACCGGGGGTCCATCAGCCCCAGCATTTT. This gives the protein CASSLGPGVHQPQHF.

The genes are TRBV6-5 and TRBJ2-7, with D possibly matching TRBD2 (5 bases). Trimming shortened V by 7 bases and J by 7 bases, and 20 bases separated the two germline ends. The CDR3 is made up of 14 amino acids. Germline-derived CDR1 and CDR2 are MNHEY and SVGAGI. The CDR3 nucleotides are TGTGCCAGCACAGTCAGAGGGAATTGGCGGGAGCAGTACTTC. Its translation is CASTVRGNWREQYF.

The chain recombines TRBV9 with TRBJ1-1; maybe TRBD1 (6 bases). The CDR3 loop spans 12 amino acids. V shed 10 bases and J shed 11 bases, with 21 bases lying between them. Germline CDR1 and CDR2: SGDLS and YYNGEE. The CDR3: CASNRGAGEAFF. In DNA, the CDR3 is TGTGCCTCAAACCGGGGGGCGGGAGAGGCTTTCTTT.

The chain has TRBV6-2 or TRBV6-3 and TRBJ2-1, with D perhaps TRBD1 (7 bases). This CDR3 is 19 amino acids long. With 5 bases removed from V and 3 bases from J, the gap between germline ends came to 26 bases. Germline CDR1 is MNHEY and CDR2 is SVGEGT. The CDR3 protein is CASSTRQGGATLYYNEQFF. The CDR3 DNA reads TGTGCCAGCAGTACCAGACAGGGAGGCGCGACACTGTACTACAATGAGCAGTTCTTC.

V gene TRBV5-5 combines with J gene TRBJ2-1, with D possibly TRBD2 on 5 matching bases. CDR1 and CDR2 (germline): SGHKS, YYEKEE (reference sequence). The CDR3 has 12 amino acids. V lost 2 bases, J lost 9 bases, and 9 bases lay in between. This chain's CDR3 is CASSLTEGEQFF. Here the CDR3 DNA reads TGTGCCAGCAGCTTAACAGAGGGTGAGCAGTTCTTC. The full variable domain, completed using reference TRBV5-5 and TRBJ2-1, is DAGVTQSPTHLIKTRGQQVTLRCSPISGHKSVSWYQQVLGQGPQFIFQYYEKEERGRGNFPDRFSARQFPNYSSELNVNALLLGDSALYLCASSLTEGEQFFGPGTRLTVL.

CDR3 region: CASSLGRSVASGGKNEQFF. Here the CDR3 DNA reads TGTGCCAGCAGCTTAGGCCGGTCGGTGGCTAGCGGGGGGAAAAATGAGCAGTTCTTC. This chain uses TRBV13 with TRBJ2-1; 11 nucleotides agree with TRBD2. Trimming cost V 0 bases and J 7 bases; bases outside gene matches: 14. CDR3 length: 19 amino acids. Germline V CDR1 and CDR2: PRHDT, FYEKMQ (reference sequence).

This chain joins TRBV6-5 and TRBJ1-5; TRBD1 might be the D (5 bases). The CDR3 sequence is 14 residues long. V lost 7 bases and J lost 9, with 19 bases in between. CDR1 MNHEY and CDR2 SVGAGI come from the germline V gene. The CDR3 region is CASMRGGPNWPQHF. The CDR3 bases are TGTGCCAGCATGCGGGGCGGCCCCAATTGGCCCCAGCATTTT.

The table lists this clone with a count of one. V is TRBV19 and J is TRBJ2-7; TRBD1 aligns across 8 bases. V was pared by 5 bases and J by 3 bases, with 9 bases of the junction left unmatched. Germline V gene data show CDR1 as LNHDA and CDR2 as SQIVND (reference sequence). The CDR3 contains 15 residues. CDR3 residues: CASSYAGTGRYEQYF. The CDR3 DNA is TGTGCCAGTAGTTACGCCGGGACAGGACGCTACGAGCAGTACTTC.

In this sample, this clone turned up a few times. The J gene is TRBJ2-2, the V gene TRBV2; D may be TRBD2 (6 bases). The CDR3 contains 14 residues. With 5 bases removed from V and 4 bases from J, the gap between germline ends came to 11 bases. Germline CDR1 is SNHLY and CDR2 is FYNNEI. CDR3 residues: CASSPGSLTGELFF. CDR3 coding DNA: TGTGCCAGCAGTCCCGGGAGTCTCACCGGGGAGCTGTTTTTT.

This sequence joins TRBV9 and TRBJ1-5, with D tentatively TRBD1 (5 bases). Trimming cost V 0 bases and J 9 bases, with 13 bases left between them. CDR1 is SGDLS, CDR2 YYNGEE, per germline. CDR3 length: 14 residues. CDR3 region: CASSVGSGRGPQHF. CDR3 nucleotide sequence: TGTGCCAGCAGCGTAGGATCGGGGAGGGGGCCCCAGCATTTT.

The chain links TRBV1 to TRBJ2-2; the D segment call TRBD2 is taken from the table without a DNA check. TRBV1 is tagged as a pseudogene. The CDR3 sequence is 17 residues long. The CDR3 nucleotides read TGCACCAGCAGCCGCCGTCGGACTAGCCCTATGGCCGGGGAGCTGTTTTTT. Its protein is CTSSRRRTSPMAGELFF.

V is TRBV5-6 and J is TRBJ1-4; D is ambiguous. Trimming pared 2 bases from V and 5 bases from J, leaving 13 bases between. The germline gives CDR1 SGHDT, CDR2 YYEEEE. The CDR3 covers 15 residues. The CDR3 DNA reads as TGTGCCAGCAGCTTTATTGGCCAGGAAAATGAAAAACTGTTTTTT. Translating it yields CASSFIGQENEKLFF. Full variable domain (outside the CDR3, taken from reference TRBV5-6 and TRBJ1-4): DAGVTQSPTHLIKTRGQQVTLRCSPKSGHDTVSWYQQALGQGPQFIFQYYEEEERQRGNFPDRFSGHQFPNYSSELNVNALLLGDSALYLCASSFIGQENEKLFFGSGTQLSVL.

On this clone: This CDR3 is also generated by other DNA sequences in the sample. The genes are TRBV5-1 and TRBJ2-3; 13 bases map to TRBD2. This CDR3 comprises 17 residues. Germline V gives CDR1 SGHRS, CDR2 YFSETQ. Trimming at V came to 2 bases and at J to 2 bases, leaving 5 bases not matched to a gene. CDR3 coding DNA: TGCGCCAGCAGCTTAGGACTAGCGGGGGCCTACACAGATACGCAGTATTTT. Translated, it gives CASSLGLAGAYTDTQYF. Complete variable domain (other parts from reference TRBV5-1 and TRBJ2-3): KAGVTQTPRYLIKTRGQQVTLSCSPISGHRSVSWYQQTPGQGLQFLFEYFSETQRNKGNFPGRFSGRQFSNSRSEMNVSTLELGDSALYLCASSLGLAGAYTDTQYFGPGTRLTVL.

The chain recombines TRBV7-9 with TRBJ2-7; no firm D call. Trimming took off 5 bases at V and 1 base at J, with 12 bases between the two ends. The CDR3 is 14 residues long. CDR1 SEHNR and CDR2 FQNEAQ come from the germline V gene (reference sequence). This CDR3 reads CASSPPSPSYEQYF. The CDR3 DNA follows: TGTGCCAGCAGCCCCCCGTCTCCGTCCTACGAGCAGTACTTC.

This clone came up many times. This chain joins TRBV7-9 and TRBJ1-2, with 8 bases aligning to TRBD1. Trimming at V came to 9 bases and at J to 4 bases, leaving 7 bases not matched to a gene. This CDR3 comprises 13 residues. Germline CDR1 and CDR2: SEHNR and FQNEAQ (reference sequence). This chain's CDR3 is CASNPTGGYGYTF. The CDR3 DNA is TGTGCCAGTAACCCTACAGGGGGCTATGGCTACACCTTC.

The chain employs TRBV6-5 and TRBJ2-7, with 9 bases aligning to TRBD2. Germline V gene data show CDR1 as MNHEY and CDR2 as SVGAGI. The CDR3 spans 15 residues. The J segment lost 1 base and the V segment lost 6 bases, leaving 7 bases of the junction unmatched. Here the CDR3 reads CASSPASGASYEQYF. The CDR3 region has the DNA TGTGCCAGCAGCCCGGCTAGCGGGGCGTCCTACGAGCAGTACTTC.

The chain joins TRBV28 to TRBJ2-3; 8 bases are shared with TRBD1. The J segment lost 6 bases and the V segment lost 4 bases, leaving 6 bases of the junction unmatched. Germline-derived CDR1 and CDR2 are MDHEN and SYDVKM. The CDR3 contains 14 residues. CDR3 in DNA: TGTGCCAGCAGTTCAGACAGGGGCAGGGATACGCAGTATTTT. Amino acid sequence: CASSSDRGRDTQYF.